This entry lists 14 T cell receptor beta chains sequenced from one sample in a study of blood T cell repertoires in COVID-19. TCRdb keeps only in-frame clones here, not all; method: immunoSEQ multiplex PCR. The sample carries about 160,000 clones, more than 70% recorded once. Material: peripheral blood. Receptors originate from a man between 60 and 75 years old with acute or convalescent COVID-19.

The chain is built from TRBV5-5 and TRBJ1-6; a weak D match, TRBD1 (5 bases). Germline V gene sequence: CDR1 SGHKS, CDR2 YYEKEE (reference sequence). Trimming removed 4 bases from V and 7 bases from J, with 12 bases in between. The CDR3 has 14 residues. CDR3 coding DNA: TGTGCCAGCAGCGGCGGGACGAGGAATTCACCCCTCCACTTT. The encoded protein is CASSGGTRNSPLHF.

The sample holds one count of this clone. The chain carries TRBV5-5 and TRBJ1-4; D is perhaps TRBD1 (6 bases). Germline V CDR1 and CDR2: SGHKS, YYEKEE (reference sequence). Trimming took off 2 bases at V and 0 bases at J, with 8 bases between the two ends. CDR3 length: 15 residues. CDR3 in amino acids: CASSLQGTTNEKLFF. Here the CDR3 DNA reads TGTGCCAGCAGCTTACAGGGCACAACTAATGAAAAACTGTTTTTT.

This clone was observed once. The chain joins TRBV6-1 to TRBJ1-4; 9 nucleotides agree with TRBD1. With V trimmed by 3 bases and J by 8 bases, 7 bases remained unmatched. The CDR3 runs to 15 residues. CDR1 MNHNS and CDR2 SASEGT come from the germline V gene. CDR3: CASSEMDRGGEKLFF. CDR3 in DNA: TGTGCCAGCAGTGAGATGGACAGGGGTGGCGAAAAACTGTTTTTT.

The chain uses TRBV6-5 and TRBJ1-5, with a weak D call TRBD1 (5 bases). The ends were cut back, 4 bases at V and 1 base at J, with 14 bases in the middle. Germline-derived CDR1 and CDR2 are MNHEY and SVGAGI. The CDR3 length is 16 residues. The DNA for the CDR3 is TGTGCCAGCAGTTCACTTCTTAGACAGAGCAATCAGCCCCAGCATTTT. Residues: CASSSLLRQSNQPQHF.

The chain employs TRBV6-5 and TRBJ1-3; 8 bases are shared with TRBD1. The V segment lost 2 bases and the J segment 0 bases; nucleotides outside the gene matches: 3. This CDR3 spans 16 amino acids. Germline V lookup: CDR1 MNHEY, CDR2 SVGAGI. Written as DNA, the CDR3 is TGTGCCAGCAGTTACGGACAGGGACTCTCTGGAAACACCATATATTTT. Translation gives CASSYGQGLSGNTIYF.

The chain is built from TRBV6-1 and TRBJ1-2, with D maybe TRBD1 (6 bases). The CDR3 is 16 residues long. Germline assignment: CDR1 MNHNS and CDR2 SASEGT. V was clipped by 3 bases and J by 0 bases, with 14 bases between them. The CDR3 loop is CASSDAGTPSNYGYTF. CDR3 sequence (DNA): TGTGCCAGCAGTGACGCCGGGACACCCTCTAACTATGGCTACACCTTC.

This chain joins TRBV27 and TRBJ1-1; 7 bases agree with TRBD1. CDR1 and CDR2 (germline): MNHEY, SMNVEV (reference sequence). This CDR3 has 15 residues. V lost 5 bases to trimming and J lost 2 bases; unmatched junction nucleotides: 8. CDR3 protein: CASSAIDRDNTEAFF. The CDR3 coding sequence is TGTGCCAGCAGTGCCATTGACAGGGACAACACTGAAGCTTTCTTT.

The chain combines TRBV3-1 (or the pseudogene TRBV3-2) with TRBJ1-1; D unclear. The germline gives CDR1 LGHDT, CDR2 YNNKEL (reference sequence). V was shortened by 4 bases and J by 11 bases, with 17 bases between the two germline ends. The length of the CDR3 is 13 residues. CDR3 sequence: CASSREAIGKAFF. CDR3 nucleotides: TGTGCCAGCAGCCGGGAGGCAATCGGGAAGGCTTTCTTT.

The chain has TRBV27 and TRBJ1-6, with D tentatively TRBD1 (6 bases). Per germline, CDR1 MNHEY and CDR2 SMNVEV (reference sequence). V lost 1 base to trimming and J lost 12 bases, with 13 bases between them. CDR3 length: 14 amino acids. The DNA of the CDR3 is TGTGCCAGCAGTTTATATGAGGGGGATCTACCCCTCCACTTT. It codes for CASSLYEGDLPLHF.

The chain is built from TRBV5-1 and TRBJ2-7, with 9 bases aligning to TRBD2. The CDR3 runs 17 residues. The junction had 17 bases not matched to a gene; V was cut back by 4 bases and J by 6 bases. CDR1 SGHRS and CDR2 YFSETQ come from the germline V gene. The CDR3, as DNA: TGCGCCAGCAGCGCCCCGGGACTAGCTTCACCCAGAGGCGAGCAGTACTTC. Its translation: CASSAPGLASPRGEQYF.

The chain combines TRBV2 with TRBJ1-5; D remains ambiguous. The CDR3 spans 14 residues. V was trimmed by 6 bases and J by 0 bases, leaving 9 bases between them. Germline assignment: CDR1 SNHLY and CDR2 FYNNEI. CDR3: CASRTEYSNQPQHF. CDR3 DNA sequence: TGTGCCAGCAGAACAGAATATAGCAATCAGCCCCAGCATTTT.

Turning to this clone: This same CDR3 is encoded by further DNA sequences in the sample. The chain uses TRBV6-5 and TRBJ1-1, with TRBD1 as a possible D gene (6 bases). Germline values: CDR1 MNHEY, CDR2 SVGAGI. The CDR3 contains 13 residues. V lost 6 bases and J lost 0, with 8 bases in between. CDR3 protein: CASRPGVNTEAFF. The CDR3 nucleotides are TGTGCCAGCAGGCCAGGGGTGAACACTGAAGCTTTCTTT.

The chain couples TRBV4-1 to TRBJ2-1, with 10 bases aligning to TRBD1. CDR1 and CDR2 from the germline V gene are MGHRA and YSYEKL. The V and J ends lost 4 bases and 5 bases, in that order; junction bases with no gene match: 11. The length of the CDR3 is 17 residues. The CDR3 sequence is CASSRIAGQGIHNEQFF. As DNA, the CDR3 is TGCGCCAGCAGCCGTATAGCGGGACAGGGGATCCACAATGAGCAGTTCTTC.

DNA of the CDR3: TGTGCCAGCAGCTTAGGGGCGAACAATGAGCAGTTCTTC. This encodes CASSLGANNEQFF. This chain links TRBV7-9 with TRBJ2-1; no reliable D call. Looked up from germline, CDR1 is SEHNR and CDR2 is FQNEAQ (reference sequence). V shed 1 base and J shed 5 bases, with 6 bases lying between them. The CDR3 runs to 13 residues.